Detailed here is one T cell receptor beta chain. Reprocessing the 5' RACE reads, TCRdb reports a single entry for every CDR3 protein and omits DNA. The sample totals nearly 450,000 distinct CDR3 sequences. CDR3 length: 13 residues. Germline V gene sequence: CDR1 SEHNR, CDR2 FQNEAQ (reference sequence). This sample is part of a study of monozygotic twins with inflammatory bowel disease. This chain links TRBV7-9 with TRBJ2-7; TCRdb selects TRBD1, and the lack of DNA leaves this call unchecked. What was sequenced was blood. This sequence was found in a human donor with ulcerative colitis or Crohn's disease, or a healthy co-twin of an affected twin (not recorded which). The CDR3 is CASRLQGTYEQYF.